This entry describes one T cell receptor (beta chain). These data are taken from a study of blood T cell repertoires in COVID-19. Original methodology: For nucleated cells, counts were estimated from reference gene primer amplification. This table comes from immunoSEQ multiplex PCR, and its TCRdb copy is limited to in-frame clones, with some not included. For V, J and clone size, that table is used; D and trimming come from the DNA. The data contain some 52,000 clones, 85% to 90% of them seen just once; the ten biggest clones take up 12% to 15%. V trimming: 2 bases; J trimming: 3 bases; junction bases outside the gene matches: 1. The CDR3 covers 14 residues. Germline lookup yields CDR1 SGHDT and CDR2 YYEEEE.

The V and J genes are TRBV5-6 and TRBJ2-1; 8 bases are shared with TRBD2. This clonotype was sampled from a man between 70 and 80 years old with acute or convalescent COVID-19. Sequenced: peripheral blood. The CDR3 protein is CASSFSGNYNEQFF. Written as DNA, the CDR3 is TGTGCCAGCAGCTTTAGCGGGAACTACAATGAGCAGTTCTTC.